This T cell receptor (beta chain) was recovered during a study of T-cell reconstitution after alpha-beta-depleted transplantation in children. Preparation of the TCRbeta library involved a method that used unique molecular identifiers. MiXCR, applied by TCRdb to the PCR reads, yields one record per CDR3 protein. Of hundreds of thousands of distinct CDR3 sequences in the sample, 15% to 20% were seen once. Comment on this clonotype: Antigen specificity is unknown.

Germline V gene sequence: CDR1 LGHDT, CDR2 YNNKEL (reference sequence). This CDR3 comprises 14 residues. V lost 1 base to trimming and J lost 9 bases, with 13 bases between them. Study conclusions and caveats: Several hundred expanded graft clones reportedly supplied alpha-beta T cells about two months after transplant. T-cell counts and diversity at one year post-transplant came mainly from newly produced T cells.

This clonotype was sampled from a boy younger than two who had a stem cell transplant for Wiskott-Aldrich syndrome, so the T cells may come from the graft donor. Source: PBMCs, mostly from graft donor cells, taken 360 days after TCRalphabeta/CD19-depleted stem cell transplant. This chain uses TRBV3-1 with TRBJ2-1; a weak D match, TRBD2 (6 bases). This CDR3 is CASSQGGGPSEQFF. The CDR3 coding sequence is TGTGCCAGCAGCCAAGGTGGAGGGCCAAGTGAGCAGTTCTTC.